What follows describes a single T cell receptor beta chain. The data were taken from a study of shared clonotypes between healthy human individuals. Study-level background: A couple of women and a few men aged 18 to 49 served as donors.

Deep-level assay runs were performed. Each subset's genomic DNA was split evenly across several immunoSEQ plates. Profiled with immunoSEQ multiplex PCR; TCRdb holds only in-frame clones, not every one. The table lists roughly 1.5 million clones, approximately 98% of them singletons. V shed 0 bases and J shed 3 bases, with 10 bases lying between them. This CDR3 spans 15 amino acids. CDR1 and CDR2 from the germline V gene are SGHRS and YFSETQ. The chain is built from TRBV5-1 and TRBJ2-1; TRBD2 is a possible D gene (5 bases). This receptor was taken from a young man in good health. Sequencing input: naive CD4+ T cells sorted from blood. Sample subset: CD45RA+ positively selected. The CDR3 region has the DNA TGCGCCAGCAGCTTGGGACTACCCCTCTACAATGAGCAGTTCTTC. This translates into CASSLGLPLYNEQFF.